The clone carrying this TCR beta chain was detected once. The CDR3 contains 19 residues. With 4 bases removed from V and 3 bases from J, the gap between germline ends came to 23 bases. The germline gives CDR1 KGHDR, CDR2 SFDVKD. The sample is drawn from a study of PD-1 and CTLA-4 blockade in melanoma. Measured with immunoSEQ multiplex PCR; TCRdb has only the in-frame clones, and not every one. The repertoire holds approximately 33,000 clones, with 91% as singletons. The starting material was CD8+ T cells from peripheral blood, obtained from a patient given anti-PD-1 treatment. The chain joins TRBV24-1 to TRBJ2-2, with a tentative D call TRBD2 (5 bases). The TCR comes from a human donor with melanoma. CDR3 in DNA: TGTGCCACCAGTGACCCCATTAACCGCAGGACTGATGACACCGGGGAGCTGTTTTTT. Its translation is CATSDPINRRTDDTGELFF.